This T cell receptor (beta chain) was obtained from a study of patients and donors after allogeneic stem cell transplantation. TCRdb recomputed calls from the RT-PCR reads with MiXCR, one row per CDR3 protein. This sample yields about 960,000 distinct CDR3 sequences, of which about 20% are seen a single time; around 6% belongs to the top ten. This clonotype was detected only a few times. The TCR originated in a human donor who was either an allogeneic HSCT recipient or a stem cell or donor lymphocyte infusion donor (not recorded which). It is not recorded whose cells these are; they may come from a transplant donor. Material for sequencing was blood, either unsorted or a sorted T cell fraction (not recorded which).

CDR3 sequence reads: CSLAGGPVYNEQFF. In nucleotides, the CDR3 is TGCAGTCTGGCGGGGGGTCCCGTATACAATGAGCAGTTCTTC. The V and J genes are TRBV20-1 and TRBJ2-1; 8 positions match TRBD2. The CDR3 sequence is 14 residues long. Germline CDR1 DFQATT, CDR2 SNEGSKA (reference sequence). The V and J ends lost 8 bases and 4 bases, in that order; junction bases with no gene match: 10.